This T cell receptor (beta chain) comes out of a study of T-cell reconstitution after alpha-beta-depleted transplantation in children. Points on this clonotype: Its antigen is undetermined.

Study-wide findings and caveats: Certain patients had high TCRbeta diversity at day 60, and it came from recipient T cells and thymic progenitors that survived. At around two months after transplant, the alpha-beta T cells were reportedly derived from several hundred expanded clones that came from non-depleted graft cells. The authors attributed T-cell counts and diversity one year after transplant mostly to newly produced T cells.

The V gene lost 8 bases and the J gene lost 2 bases, with 16 bases spanning the gap. Germline V CDR1 and CDR2: DFQATT, SNEGSKA (reference sequence). CDR3 length: 13 residues. Construction of the TCRbeta library involved unique molecular identifiers. TCRdb passed the PCR reads through MiXCR, listing each CDR3 protein once. The sample includes approximately 110,000 distinct CDR3 sequences, about 9.3% of them seen just once. Source: PBMCs, taken before TCRalphabeta/CD19-depleted stem cell transplant. The chain couples TRBV20-1 to TRBJ2-7, with D maybe TRBD1 (5 bases). The receptor was derived from a boy aged 2-9 years with acute lymphoblastic leukemia, due to receive a stem cell transplant. DNA of the CDR3: TGCAGTCCTAACGCTCAGGGCACCTACGAGCAGTACTTC. Translating it yields CSPNAQGTYEQYF.